The 23 T cell receptor beta chains below all came from one sample that was sequenced in a study of OX40 agonist ivuxolimab in advanced cancers. Profiled with immunoSEQ multiplex PCR; TCRdb holds only in-frame clones, not every one. The sample carries over 40,000 clones, around four fifths recorded once. Source: CD4+ or CD8+ T cells sorted from blood, taken in a trial of the OX40 agonist ivuxolimab. The receptors derive from an adult with an advanced solid tumor such as melanoma, head and neck, liver or kidney cancer.

The chain carries TRBV2 and TRBJ1-4, with D unclear. The CDR3 contains 14 residues. Germline V gives CDR1 SNHLY, CDR2 FYNNEI. V dropped 7 bases and J dropped 0 bases, with 9 bases sitting between them. CDR3 region: CASMAISTNEKLFF. CDR3 sequence (DNA): TGTGCCAGCATGGCAATTTCAACTAATGAAAAACTGTTTTTT.

On this clone itself: The junction does not match germline at one end; this may be a read error. V is TRBV19 and J is TRBJ1-5; D not certain. This CDR3 is 11 amino acids long. Germline V lookup: CDR1 LNHDA, CDR2 SQIVND (reference sequence). The CDR3 reads CASRANQAQHF. The CDR3 DNA reads TGTGCCAGTAGAGCCAATCAGGCCCAGCATTTT.

The chain carries TRBV11-3 and TRBJ1-3; D is undetermined. Germline V gene data show CDR1 as SGHNT and CDR2 as YENEEA. V shed 6 bases and J shed 9 bases, with 12 bases lying between them. The CDR3 loop spans 12 amino acids. The CDR3 DNA follows: TGTGCCAGCAGATCTGACTTCGCCACCATATATTTT. It codes for CASRSDFATIYF.

This rearrangement joins TRBV28 to TRBJ2-3; tentatively, D is TRBD1 or TRBD2 (5 bases each). Trimming took 6 bases from V and 2 from J, leaving 21 bases between them. CDR3 length: 17 amino acids. Germline V lookup: CDR1 MDHEN, CDR2 SYDVKM. CDR3 coding DNA: TGTGCCAGCAGGCCCCCGAGAGGGTGGGGCTACACAGATACGCAGTATTTT. The encoded protein is CASRPPRGWGYTDTQYF.

V is TRBV6-1 and J is TRBJ2-7; TRBD1 is a possible D gene (6 bases). This CDR3 is 14 amino acids long. Germline CDR1 MNHNS, CDR2 SASEGT. The V and J ends lost 6 bases and 5 bases respectively, with 17 bases between them. The CDR3 is CASRTLTGLDEQYF. The DNA for the CDR3 is TGTGCCAGCAGGACACTCACAGGGCTCGACGAGCAGTACTTC.

The V call is TRBV5-8, the J call TRBJ2-7; D is possibly TRBD1 or TRBD2 (5 bases each). Germline V gene data show CDR1 as SGHTS and CDR2 as YDEGEE. V was shortened by 6 bases and J by 2 bases, with 12 bases between the two germline ends. CDR3 length equals 13 residues. As DNA, the CDR3 is TGTGCCAGCACCAGGGACCCCACCTACGAGCAGTACTTC. Encoded protein: CASTRDPTYEQYF.

The sample holds one count of this clone. V gene TRBV28 combines with J gene TRBJ1-2, with D uncertain. Germline V CDR1 and CDR2: MDHEN, SYDVKM. The CDR3 runs to 12 residues. The ends were cut back, 5 bases at V and 0 bases at J, with 4 bases in the middle. CDR3 DNA: TGTGCCAGCAGTCAGTCTAACTATGGCTACACCTTC. This encodes CASSQSNYGYTF.

CDR3 DNA: TGTGCCAGTAGTATCGGAGCAAACTATGGCTACACCTTC. This sequence encodes CASSIGANYGYTF. This chain connects TRBV19 to TRBJ1-2; D is ambiguous. The germline CDR1 and CDR2 sequences are LNHDA and SQIVND (reference sequence). The CDR3 has 13 residues. The V end lost 3 bases, the J end lost 2 bases, and 7 bases lay between the germline ends.

This clone was found once. The sample holds other DNA sequences that translate to the same CDR3. This chain uses TRBV5-1 with TRBJ1-1; D unclear. The ends were cut back, 8 bases at V and 0 bases at J, with 20 bases in the middle. The CDR3 is 16 amino acids. Germline CDR1 is SGHRS and CDR2 is YFSETQ. The chain's CDR3 is CASRVGVGALNTEAFF. The CDR3 bases are TGCGCCAGTAGAGTTGGGGTGGGCGCCTTGAACACTGAAGCTTTCTTT.

This clone was seen just once. The J gene is TRBJ1-4, the V gene TRBV15; D is perhaps TRBD1 (5 bases). V dropped 3 bases and J dropped 7 bases, with 12 bases sitting between them. Germline V gene data show CDR1 as LNHNV and CDR2 as YYDKDF (reference sequence). The CDR3 is made up of 14 amino acids. The CDR3: CATSSSGTGEKLFF. CDR3 bases: TGTGCCACCAGCAGTTCAGGGACCGGTGAAAAACTGTTTTTT. Looking up the rest from reference TRBV15 and TRBJ1-4 gives the full variable domain: DAMVIQNPRYQVTQFGKPVTLSCSQTLNHNVMYWYQQKSSQAPKLLFHYYDKDFNNEADTPDNFQSRRPNTSFCFLDIRSPGLGDTAMYLCATSSSGTGEKLFFGSGTQLSVL.

This chain connects TRBV18 to TRBJ2-5; D is possibly TRBD2 (5 bases). V dropped 5 bases and J dropped 5 bases, with 6 bases sitting between them. CDR3 length: 11 residues. Germline lookup yields CDR1 KGHSH and CDR2 LQKENI. The CDR3 loop is CASSTGETQYF. CDR3 coding DNA: TGTGCCAGCTCAACGGGGGAGACCCAGTACTTC.

On this clone itself: At the DNA level, this CDR3 is encoded by other sequences in the same sample as well. This sequence joins TRBV7-9 and TRBJ1-1; a weak D match, TRBD1 (6 bases). This CDR3 has 15 amino acids. Germline V gene lookup returns CDR1 SEHNR and CDR2 FQNEAQ (reference sequence). Trimming left V 5 bases short and J 1 base short, with 14 bases between. In DNA form, the CDR3 reads TGTGCCAGCAGCAACCGGCGGACAGAGAACACTGAAGCTTTCTTT. Amino acid sequence: CASSNRRTENTEAFF.

This rearrangement joins TRBV11-1 to TRBJ2-1; 8 nucleotides line up with TRBD2. Germline V gives CDR1 SGHAT, CDR2 FQDESV (reference sequence). The CDR3 has 15 residues. Trimming cost V 3 bases and J 15 bases; bases outside gene matches: 16. CDR3 region: CASSFGTSYSSVRFF. CDR3 DNA sequence: TGTGCCAGCAGCTTTGGGACTAGTTATTCATCGGTTCGGTTCTTC. The variable domain in full, with the rest retrieved from reference TRBV11-1 and TRBJ2-1, is EAEVAQSPRYKITEKSQAVAFWCDPISGHATLYWYRQILGQGPELLVQFQDESVVDDSQLPKDRFSAERLKGVDSTLKIQPAELGDSAMYLCASSFGTSYSSVRFFGPGTRLTVL.

The rearrangement uses TRBV19 and TRBJ1-5; D unclear. Trimming pared 7 bases from V and 5 bases from J, leaving 15 bases between. CDR1 is LNHDA and CDR2 is SQIVND in the germline V gene (reference sequence). This CDR3 is 14 amino acids long. CDR3 nucleotide sequence: TGTGCCAGTAACGATATTACCATAGATCAGCCCCAGCATTTT. Amino acids: CASNDITIDQPQHF.

The gene calls are TRBV5-1 and TRBJ1-5, with 8 bases identical to TRBD1. The CDR3 sequence is 20 residues long. V was pared by 3 bases and J by 0 bases, with 17 bases of the junction left unmatched. Germline V gene lookup returns CDR1 SGHRS and CDR2 YFSETQ. CDR3 bases: TGCGCCAGCAGCTCCTCCCGCCTTAGGACAGGGTGGGATAGCAATCAGCCCCAGCATTTT. Protein product: CASSSSRLRTGWDSNQPQHF.

V is TRBV2 and J is TRBJ2-5; TRBD1 might be the D (6 bases). Germline CDR1 and CDR2: SNHLY and FYNNEI. Trimming pared 9 bases from V and 5 bases from J, leaving 16 bases between. The CDR3 sequence is 13 residues long. The CDR3 sequence: CARRTVPMETQYF. In nucleotides, the CDR3 is TGTGCCAGAAGGACAGTGCCTATGGAGACCCAGTACTTC.

This chain links TRBV29-1 with TRBJ1-2; weak D call: TRBD1 (6 bases). The germline CDR1 and CDR2 sequences are SQVTM and ANQGSEA. Trimming stripped 4 bases from V and 7 bases from J, with 16 bases between. The CDR3 extends over 13 amino acids. The CDR3 is CSVAGPRGAGYTF. CDR3 bases: TGCAGCGTTGCTGGCCCCAGGGGTGCTGGCTACACCTTC.

The chain combines TRBV5-1 with TRBJ2-7, with 10 bases aligning to TRBD1. Trimming removed 2 bases from V and 4 bases from J; junction bases left unmatched: 9. This CDR3 contains 16 residues. The germline CDR1 and CDR2 sequences are SGHRS and YFSETQ. The CDR3 DNA sequence: TGCGCCAGCAGCTTCGGGACAGGGGCCGGTGGATACGAGCAGTACTTC. Translated, it gives CASSFGTGAGGYEQYF.

This chain uses TRBV2 with TRBJ2-7; TRBD2 matches 9 bases. This CDR3 is 14 amino acids long. Germline loops: CDR1 SNHLY, CDR2 FYNNEI. Losses at the gene ends were 6 bases for V and 3 bases for J; bases not matched to a gene: 6. The CDR3 DNA follows: TGTGCCAGCAGGACGGATAGCGGGGGCTACGAGCAGTACTTC. Its translation: CASRTDSGGYEQYF.

The chain combines TRBV10-3 with TRBJ2-7, with 8 positions matching TRBD1. Trimming at V came to 6 bases and at J to 2 bases, leaving 3 bases not matched to a gene. The germline V gene has CDR1 ENHRY and CDR2 SYGVKD. The CDR3 is 13 residues long. In nucleotides, the CDR3 is TGTGCCATCAGGTCGGGACAGGCCTACGAGCAGTACTTC. This gives the protein CAIRSGQAYEQYF.

The chain couples TRBV11-3 to TRBJ2-1, with TRBD2 identical over 8 bases. The J segment lost 10 bases and the V segment lost 3 bases, leaving 11 bases of the junction unmatched. Germline values: CDR1 SGHNT, CDR2 YENEEA. The CDR3 runs to 15 residues. The CDR3 reads CASSLAGGGRAEQFF. The CDR3 coding sequence is TGTGCCAGCAGCTTGGCGGGAGGAGGGAGGGCGGAGCAGTTCTTC.

CDR3 coding DNA: TGTGCCAGCAGCTGGGGACCGACCACCGGGGAGCTGTTTTTT. Translated: CASSWGPTTGELFF. The chain couples TRBV6-5 to TRBJ2-2, with D perhaps assigned TRBD1 or TRBD2 (5 bases each). Per the germline V gene, CDR1 is MNHEY and CDR2 is SVGAGI. The CDR3 contains 14 residues. V lost 6 bases and J lost 4, with 12 bases in between.

This clone was detected only once. The chain uses TRBV9 and TRBJ2-7, with 12 bases that match TRBD2. CDR1 is SGDLS, CDR2 YYNGEE, per germline. This CDR3 is 16 amino acids long. V lost 0 bases, J lost 6 bases, and 7 bases stayed unmatched. DNA for the CDR3: TGTGCCAGCAGCGTAGCTCCTAGCGGGAGGGCCGCCGAGCAGTACTTC. This gives the protein CASSVAPSGRAAEQYF.